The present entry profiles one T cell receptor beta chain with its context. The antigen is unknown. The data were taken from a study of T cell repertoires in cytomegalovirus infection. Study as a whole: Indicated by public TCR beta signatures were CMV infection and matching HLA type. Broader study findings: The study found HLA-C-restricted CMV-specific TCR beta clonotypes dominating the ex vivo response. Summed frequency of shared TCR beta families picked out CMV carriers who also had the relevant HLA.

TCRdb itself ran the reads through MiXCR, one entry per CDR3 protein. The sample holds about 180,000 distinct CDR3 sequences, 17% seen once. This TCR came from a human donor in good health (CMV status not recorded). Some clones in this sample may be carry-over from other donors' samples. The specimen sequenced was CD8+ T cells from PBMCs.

The DNA for the CDR3 is TGTGCCAGCAGCTGGGGGCGGGGGACGAACACCGGGGAGCTGTTTTTT. Translated: CASSWGRGTNTGELFF. The rearrangement links TRBV7-9 to TRBJ2-2; maybe TRBD2 (7 bases). Germline CDR1 is SEHNR and CDR2 is FQNEAQ (reference sequence). V dropped 4 bases and J dropped 0 bases, with 12 bases sitting between them. CDR3 size: 16 residues.